This passage covers 7 T cell receptor beta chains from one sample sequenced in a study of T cell responses to AZD1222 COVID-19 vaccine. Libraries were prepared by immunoSEQ multiplex PCR; TCRdb keeps only in-frame clonotypes and omits some of them. The repertoire holds about 140,000 clones, with 90% to 95% as singletons. Sequencing used peripheral blood, obtained on day 0 of MenACWY control vaccination. The receptors stem from an adult in good health.

V gene TRBV4-1 combines with J gene TRBJ2-1; 7 nucleotides line up with TRBD2. The CDR3 runs to 17 residues. Losses at the gene ends were 4 bases for V and 1 base for J; bases not matched to a gene: 10. The germline gives CDR1 MGHRA, CDR2 YSYEKL. The CDR3 DNA reads as TGCGCCAGCAGCCCACGGACCTCTAGCGGATCCTACAATGAGCAGTTCTTC. This encodes CASSPRTSSGSYNEQFF.

The V call is TRBV7-3, the J call TRBJ2-3, with 7 bases identical to TRBD2. The CDR3 totals 14 residues. After removal of 5 bases from V and 1 base from J, the junction contained 3 bases not matched to a gene. Germline values: CDR1 SGHTA, CDR2 FQGTGA. For the CDR3, the DNA is TGTGCCAGCAGCCGGGCGGGGGGCACAGATACGCAGTATTTT. This sequence encodes CASSRAGGTDTQYF.

This clone was picked up one time. The J gene is TRBJ2-7, the V gene TRBV21-1; TRBD1 was called by the table and not checked on the DNA. TRBV21-1 has pseudogene status. The CDR3 is made up of 14 amino acids. CDR3 DNA: TGTGCCAGCAGCAAAGGGGACAGCCACTACGAGCAGTACTTC. Translating it yields CASSKGDSHYEQYF.

The rearrangement uses TRBV5-4 and TRBJ1-1; D not certain. Germline CDR1 is SGHNT and CDR2 is YYREEE (reference sequence). The CDR3 is 14 residues long. Trimming removed 1 base at V and 0 bases at J, with 7 bases between. CDR3 amino acids: CASSLRPLNTEAFF. For the CDR3, the DNA is TGTGCCAGCAGCTTGAGACCCTTGAACACTGAAGCTTTCTTT.

CDR3 region: CASSLNNQPQHF. The CDR3 DNA is TGTGCCAGCAGCCTCAATAATCAGCCCCAGCATTTT. The V and J genes are TRBV5-4 and TRBJ1-5; D gene unclear. This CDR3 contains 12 residues. CDR1 is SGHNT and CDR2 is YYREEE in the germline V gene (reference sequence). V lost 4 bases to trimming and J lost 4 bases, with 6 bases between them.

J is TRBJ1-1 and V is TRBV28; no firm D call. There are 13 residues in the CDR3. Germline values: CDR1 MDHEN, CDR2 SYDVKM. Deletions cut 6 bases from V and 6 bases from J, with 14 bases between. The DNA for the CDR3 is TGTGCCAGCAGAATAACATCTGGGTCTGAAGCTTTCTTT. It translates to CASRITSGSEAFF.

This rearrangement joins TRBV27 to TRBJ1-6; tentatively, D is TRBD1 (5 bases). This CDR3 has 15 residues. Trimming removed 2 bases from V and 9 bases from J, with 14 bases in between. Looked up from germline, CDR1 is MNHEY and CDR2 is SMNVEV (reference sequence). The CDR3 bases are TGTGCCAGCAGTTTACTGGGGGGGAGGTCTTCACCCCTCCACTTT. Amino acids: CASSLLGGRSSPLHF.